Presented here are 14 T cell receptor beta chains from one specimen sequenced in a study of early T cells in non-severe SARS-CoV-2 infection. From the 5' RACE reads, TCRdb called clonotypes with MiXCR, one entry per CDR3 protein. In the table there are around 50,000 distinct CDR3 sequences, 4.5% to 7% of which are singletons. Sequencing used whole blood. The receptors here all came from an adult who was a healthcare worker with PCR-confirmed SARS-CoV-2 infection or an uninfected control (not recorded which).

This clonotype appeared many times. This chain uses TRBV19 with TRBJ2-1; TRBD1 is a possible D gene (5 bases). Germline lookup yields CDR1 LNHDA and CDR2 SQIVND (reference sequence). The V end lost 5 bases, the J end lost 0 bases, and 17 bases lay between the germline ends. The CDR3 sequence is 17 residues long. In nucleotides, the CDR3 is TGTGCCAGTAGTCAAGCCTCTTGGACAAACTCCTACAATGAGCAGTTCTTC. Translated, it gives CASSQASWTNSYNEQFF.

Only a few counts were recorded for this clonotype. The gene calls are TRBV6-6 and TRBJ2-5; D is possibly TRBD1 (6 bases). In germline, CDR1 is MNHNY, CDR2 SVGAGI (reference sequence). The CDR3 covers 13 residues. Trimming pared 0 bases from V and 5 bases from J, leaving 7 bases between. In DNA form, the CDR3 reads TGTGCCAGCAGTTACTCTAGGGGGGAGACCCAGTACTTC. The encoded protein is CASSYSRGETQYF.

The V gene is TRBV29-1, the J gene TRBJ1-2; unclear D gene. CDR3 length equals 13 residues. The germline V gene has CDR1 SQVTM and CDR2 ANQGSEA. V was shortened by 3 bases and J by 8 bases, with 16 bases between the two germline ends. CDR3: CSVEGLAPRGYTF. DNA of the CDR3: TGCAGCGTTGAGGGCCTAGCCCCTCGCGGCTACACCTTC.

This clonotype showed up many times. V usage is TRBV12-3 or TRBV12-4 and J usage is TRBJ2-7; tentative D call: TRBD1 (5 bases). The CDR3 runs to 15 residues. V was pared by 5 bases and J by 2 bases, with 16 bases between. The CDR3 nucleotides read TGTGCCAGCAGTCAGTGGGGCAGGTCTGCCTACGAGCAGTACTTC. Its translation: CASSQWGRSAYEQYF.

This clonotype was detected a few times. The chain has TRBV10-3 and TRBJ2-7; 11 bases match TRBD2. V shed 8 bases, J shed 0 bases, and the junction held 9 bases outside the gene matches. CDR1 ENHRY and CDR2 SYGVKD come from the germline V gene. The CDR3 sequence is 16 residues long. CDR3 amino acids: CAIGVGTSGSSYEQYF. The DNA of the CDR3 is TGTGCCATCGGAGTCGGGACTAGCGGTAGCTCCTACGAGCAGTACTTC.

This clonotype has more than one count but fewer than ten. This sequence joins TRBV14 and TRBJ2-1; TRBD2 agrees at 8 bases. Germline V lookup: CDR1 SGHDN, CDR2 FVKESK. V lost 6 bases to trimming and J lost 4 bases; unmatched junction nucleotides: 11. CDR3 size: 16 residues. CDR3 loop: CASSSFSGSLYNEQFF. As DNA, the CDR3 is TGTGCCAGCAGTTCATTCAGCGGGAGTTTGTACAATGAGCAGTTCTTC.

This clonotype was seen repeatedly, ten times or more. This chain connects TRBV7-6 to TRBJ2-3; no firm D call. The V end lost 6 bases, the J end lost 0 bases, and 22 bases lay between the germline ends. The CDR3 sequence is 18 residues long. CDR1 is SGHVS and CDR2 is FNYEAQ in the germline V gene. The CDR3 DNA sequence: TGTGCCAGCAGTCCGAACAGAGCGAAGCCAGCTAGCACAGATACGCAGTATTTT. This codes for CASSPNRAKPASTDTQYF.

This clonotype was counted at least ten times. The genes are TRBV12-3 or TRBV12-4 and TRBJ1-3; the match to TRBD1 covers 8 bases. V shed 6 bases and J 1 base; nucleotides not matched to a gene: 11. The CDR3 has 17 residues. CDR3 sequence: CASSPRAQGASGNTIYF. Written as DNA, the CDR3 is TGTGCCAGCAGCCCTAGGGCTCAGGGGGCTTCTGGAAACACCATATATTTT.

Worth noting for this clonotype: This could be a read error, since a much larger clone is one nucleotide away. V and J are TRBV10-2 and TRBJ2-7; TRBD2 aligns across 9 bases. Germline V lookup: CDR1 WSHSY, CDR2 SAAADI. V was clipped by 11 bases and J by 6 bases; unmatched bases: 20. CDR3 length: 16 residues. CDR3 DNA sequence: TGCGCCGGCTTAGAAGCGGGAGGCCCAACCCCCGGCGAGCAGTACTTC. Its protein is CAGLEAGGPTPGEQYF.

Many counts were recorded for this clonotype. J is TRBJ2-7 and V is TRBV10-1; D is possibly TRBD1 (5 bases). The ends were cut back, 4 bases at V and 1 base at J, with 8 bases in the middle. Germline lookup yields CDR1 WNHNN and CDR2 SYGVQD (reference sequence). There are 13 residues in the CDR3. The CDR3 protein is CASSVDSSYEQYF. The CDR3 nucleotides read TGCGCCAGCAGTGTTGACAGTTCCTACGAGCAGTACTTC.

This clonotype has ten or more counts. The rearrangement uses TRBV6-5 and TRBJ1-5; perhaps TRBD1 as D (5 bases). The CDR3 consists of 13 residues. Germline CDR1 MNHEY, CDR2 SVGAGI. V was trimmed by 6 bases and J by 11 bases, leaving 17 bases between them. The CDR3 spells CASRKGPLSTQHF. In nucleotides, the CDR3 is TGTGCCAGCAGAAAGGGACCGTTAAGCACCCAGCATTTT.

The chain employs TRBV7-8 and TRBJ1-5; no reliable D call. V gave up 4 bases and J gave up 6 bases, with 10 bases separating them. The CDR3 runs 13 residues. Germline V gene sequence: CDR1 SGHVS, CDR2 FQNEAQ. The CDR3: CASSWREGQPQHF. The CDR3 coding sequence is TGTGCCAGCAGCTGGAGGGAAGGTCAGCCCCAGCATTTT.

This clonotype was seen at least ten times. The chain combines TRBV6-5 with TRBJ1-2; TRBD1 agrees at 7 bases. The CDR3 is 13 amino acids. CDR1 and CDR2 from the germline V gene are MNHEY and SVGAGI. The ends lost 5 bases at V and 5 bases at J; junction bases unmatched: 5. CDR3 residues: CASSRGGQYGYTF. As DNA, the CDR3 is TGTGCCAGCAGTCGTGGGGGACAGTATGGCTACACCTTC.

The table lists this clonotype with many counts. The chain links TRBV7-2 to TRBJ2-3, with a weak D call TRBD1 (6 bases). The germline V and J ends were trimmed by 2 bases and 6 bases, with 9 bases remaining between them. This CDR3 has 13 amino acids. The germline gives CDR1 SGHTA, CDR2 FQGNSA. CDR3 amino acids: CASSLHDRDTQYF. In DNA, the CDR3 is TGTGCCAGCAGCTTACATGACAGGGATACGCAGTATTTT.